This paragraph covers one T cell receptor (beta chain) sequence. CDR1 is MNHNS, CDR2 SASEGT, per germline. This CDR3 comprises 17 residues. Unmatched junction bases numbered 5, after V lost 1 base and J lost 2 bases. These data belong to a study of blood T cell repertoires in COVID-19. Across the study: Donors in the United States, Italy and Spain gave samples during acute or convalescent COVID-19. In each case, the material was cDNA or gDNA derived from T cells, B-cell-depleted T cells, or PBMCs.

Sequencing was performed with immunoSEQ multiplex PCR; in TCRdb, only in-frame clones are kept and a portion is missing. In the table there are under 130,000 clones, about 87% of which are singletons. The TCR sequence derives from a human donor in a cohort sampled during active or convalescent COVID-19. Sequenced input: peripheral blood. V gene TRBV6-1 combines with J gene TRBJ2-6, with 7 bases matching TRBD1. The CDR3 DNA follows: TGTGCCAGCAGTGAAGAGTTAGGGGGCGCTGGGGCCAACGTCCTGACTTTC. Protein: CASSEELGGAGANVLTF.